This record covers a single TCR beta chain. The target antigen is unknown. Sequenced by immunoSEQ multiplex PCR; TCRdb stores in-frame clones only, minus some. The data show some 60,000 clones, 89% seen once. Investigators merged groups given second doses at roughly 4 or roughly 12 weeks. These data are taken from a study of T cell responses to AZD1222 COVID-19 vaccine. This CDR3 is 13 amino acids long. Looked up from germline, CDR1 is LNHDA and CDR2 is SQIVND (reference sequence). The V and J ends lost 5 bases and 7 bases respectively, with 12 bases between them. Whole-study results and caveats: White British people made up most donors, females outnumbered males, and clonal diversity was possibly underestimated. Unmutated variant regions reportedly attract nearly half of all spike-specific TCRs. Sampling that yielded the repertoires occurred only after the peak T cell response.

The clonotype was recovered from an adult who received the AZD1222 COVID-19 vaccine. The J gene is TRBJ2-1, the V gene TRBV19, with a tentative D call TRBD1 (7 bases). The sample consisted of peripheral blood, taken 28 days after the second AZD1222 dose. CDR3 DNA sequence: TGTGCCAGTAGTGGACTACAGGGGAATGAGCAGTTCTTC. Protein product: CASSGLQGNEQFF.